This T cell receptor beta chain was found in a study of blood T cell repertoires in COVID-19 (dated by TCRdb to 2020 to 2021). With respect to the entire study: The collaborator samples originated in the United States, Italy and Spain and spanned the acute and convalescent phases of COVID-19. The prospective study material was composed of cDNA or gDNA derived from T cells, B-cell-depleted T cells, or PBMCs. Deeply sampled blood TCRbeta repertoires from subjects exposed to, actively infected with, or recovered from COVID-19 were included in the dataset. The repertoires were released in a freely available public database meant as a resource for research on the immune response to SARS-CoV-2. The samples were drawn from two sources: the first 160 participants of the ongoing ImmuneRACE study, and 950 to 1,500 subjects contributed by 6 global collaborators. Sample metadata almost always included a de-identified subject ID, COVID-19 status, age in years and sex. Where available, HLA class I and class II types were obtained from metadata supplied by the sample provider rather than from assay-based typing.

V was cut back by 3 bases and J by 2 bases, leaving a gap of 6 bases between them. The CDR3, from cysteine to phenylalanine, totals 12 residues. Only the CDR3 portion is preserved as DNA: 36 bases, with reading frame beginning at the first base. Looking up the germline V gene (reference sequence) yields CDR1 GTSNPN and CDR2 SVGIG. TCRbeta CDR3 regions were amplified from genomic DNA by means of the immunoSEQ Assay, a bias-controlled multiplex PCR. In the authors' own workflow: Within the assay, amplification of reference gene primers was used to estimate how many nucleated cells each sample contained. Sequence reads were collapsed and filtered to measure the absolute abundance of every unique TCRbeta CDR3 rearrangement. For each sample, productive Simpson clonality was calculated as the square root of Simpson's diversity index across productive rearrangements. Drawn from immuneACCESS, this table holds only the in-frame rearrangements with V and J called that TCRdb kept. Clones are partly lost; checked studies trace under half to an unresolved V gene and leave the rest unexplained. V and J calls and clone size come straight from that table; D and trimming were deduced from the DNA. The sample records approximately 160,000 clones, roughly 80% of which are singletons. Together, the top ten hold around 7.7% of the sample.

General study outcomes and caveats: Clinical and demographic metadata were provided uncurated, with the amount varying by source and participant.

Enrolling through a virtual design, the prospective study's participants ranged in age from roughly 18 to 90 years and lived across approximately 25 United States geographic areas. In the prospective study, participants were assigned to cohorts based on the clinical history participants reported in a screening survey and a study questionnaire. Recovered participants in ImmuneRACE Cohort 3 were defined by two consecutive negative NP/OP PCR tests, clearance by a healthcare professional, or resolution of symptoms. In the prospective study, whole blood, serum and a nasopharyngeal or oropharyngeal swab were collected from each participant by mobile phlebotomists. Participants in the prospective study had the option to provide additional blood draws and questionnaires over an approximately 2-month period. Blood samples from the prospective study were shipped frozen or at room temperature prior to DNA extraction.

As concerns this clone: No cognate antigen has been identified for it. No much larger clonotype is one base removed from it; base qualities were not supplied.

Specimen: PBMCs or T cells enriched from blood (not recorded which). The TCR sequence derives from a man aged 45 to 65 who had recovered from COVID-19. The receptor chain draws on TRBV30 and TRBJ2-3; the D gene remains uncertain. The CDR3 reads as follows: CAWSQDTDTQYF. DNA sequence: TGTGCCTGGAGCCAGGACACAGATACGCAGTATTTT.